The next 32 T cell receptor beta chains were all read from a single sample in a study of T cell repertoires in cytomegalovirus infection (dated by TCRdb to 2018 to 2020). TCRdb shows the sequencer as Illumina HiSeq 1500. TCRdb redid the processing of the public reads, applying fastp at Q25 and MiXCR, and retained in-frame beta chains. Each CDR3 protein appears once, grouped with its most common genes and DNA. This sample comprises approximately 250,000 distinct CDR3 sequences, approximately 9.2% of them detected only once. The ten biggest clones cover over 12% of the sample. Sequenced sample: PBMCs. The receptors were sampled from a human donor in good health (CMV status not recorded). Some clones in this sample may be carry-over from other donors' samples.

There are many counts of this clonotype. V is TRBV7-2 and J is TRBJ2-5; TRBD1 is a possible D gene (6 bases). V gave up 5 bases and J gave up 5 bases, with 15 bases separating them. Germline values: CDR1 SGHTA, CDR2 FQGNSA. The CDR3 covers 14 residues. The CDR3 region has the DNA TGTGCCAGCAGCGGGGGCTCCTGGCGGGAGACCCAGTACTTC. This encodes CASSGGSWRETQYF. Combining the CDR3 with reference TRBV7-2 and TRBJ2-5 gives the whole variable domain GAGVSQSPSNKVTEKGKDVELRCDPISGHTALYWYRQSLGQGLEFLIYFQGNSAPDKSGLPSDRFSAERTGGSVSTLTIQRTQQEDSAVYLCASSGGSWRETQYFGPGTRLLVL.

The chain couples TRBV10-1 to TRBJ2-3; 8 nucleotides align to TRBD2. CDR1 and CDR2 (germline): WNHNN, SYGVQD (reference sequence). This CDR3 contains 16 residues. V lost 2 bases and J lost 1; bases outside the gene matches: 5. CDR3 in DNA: TGCGCCAGCAGTGAGGGGCCAGCGGGAGGCACAGATACGCAGTATTTT. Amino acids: CASSEGPAGGTDTQYF.

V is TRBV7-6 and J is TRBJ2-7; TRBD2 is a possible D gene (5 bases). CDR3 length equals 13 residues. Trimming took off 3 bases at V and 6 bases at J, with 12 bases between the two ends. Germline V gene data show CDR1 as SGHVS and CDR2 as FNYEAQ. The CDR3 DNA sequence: TGTGCCAGCAGCTTGGGAACTAGGGCCGAGCAGTACTTC. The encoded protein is CASSLGTRAEQYF.

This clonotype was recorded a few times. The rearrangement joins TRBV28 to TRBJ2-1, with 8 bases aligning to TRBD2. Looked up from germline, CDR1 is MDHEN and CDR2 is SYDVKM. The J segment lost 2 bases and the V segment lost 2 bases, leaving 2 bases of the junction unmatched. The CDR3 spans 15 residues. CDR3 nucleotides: TGTGCCAGCAGTTTACAAGCGGGGGCCTACAATGAGCAGTTCTTC. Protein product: CASSLQAGAYNEQFF.

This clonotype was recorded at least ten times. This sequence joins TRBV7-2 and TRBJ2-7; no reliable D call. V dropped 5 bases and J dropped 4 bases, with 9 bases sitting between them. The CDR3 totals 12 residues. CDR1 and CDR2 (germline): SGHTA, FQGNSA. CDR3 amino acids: CASSRPPYEQYF. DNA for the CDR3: TGTGCCAGCAGCCGCCCCCCGTACGAGCAGTACTTC.

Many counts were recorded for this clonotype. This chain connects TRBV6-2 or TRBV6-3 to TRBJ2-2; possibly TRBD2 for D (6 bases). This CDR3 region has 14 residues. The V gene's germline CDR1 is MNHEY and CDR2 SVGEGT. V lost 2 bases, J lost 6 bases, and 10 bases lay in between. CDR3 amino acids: CASSYDGGPGELFF. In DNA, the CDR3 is TGTGCCAGCAGTTACGACGGGGGTCCCGGGGAGCTGTTTTTT.

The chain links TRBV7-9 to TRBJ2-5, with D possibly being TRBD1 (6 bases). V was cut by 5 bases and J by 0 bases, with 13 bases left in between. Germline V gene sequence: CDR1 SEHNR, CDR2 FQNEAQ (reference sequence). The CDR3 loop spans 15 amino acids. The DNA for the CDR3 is TGTGCCAGCAGCAAGGGGGACACCAACCAAGAGACCCAGTACTTC. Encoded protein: CASSKGDTNQETQYF. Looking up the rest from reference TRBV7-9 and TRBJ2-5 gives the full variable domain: DTGVSQNPRHKITKRGQNVTFRCDPISEHNRLYWYRQTLGQGPEFLTYFQNEAQLEKSRLLSDRFSAERPKGSFSTLEIQRTEQGDSAMYLCASSKGDTNQETQYFGPGTRLLVL.

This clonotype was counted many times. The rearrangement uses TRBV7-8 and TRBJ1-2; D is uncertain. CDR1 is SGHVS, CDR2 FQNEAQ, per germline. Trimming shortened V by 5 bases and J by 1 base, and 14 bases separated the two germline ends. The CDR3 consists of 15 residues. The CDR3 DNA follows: TGTGCCAGCAGCCCACGTGGGATATATAACTATGGCTACACCTTC. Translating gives CASSPRGIYNYGYTF.

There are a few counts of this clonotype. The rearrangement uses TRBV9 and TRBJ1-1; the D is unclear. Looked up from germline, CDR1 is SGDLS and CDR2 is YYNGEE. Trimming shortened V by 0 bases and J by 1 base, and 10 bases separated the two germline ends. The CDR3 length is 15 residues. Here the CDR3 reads CASSVGIGENTEAFF. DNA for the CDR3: TGTGCCAGCAGCGTAGGGATTGGGGAGAACACTGAAGCTTTCTTT.

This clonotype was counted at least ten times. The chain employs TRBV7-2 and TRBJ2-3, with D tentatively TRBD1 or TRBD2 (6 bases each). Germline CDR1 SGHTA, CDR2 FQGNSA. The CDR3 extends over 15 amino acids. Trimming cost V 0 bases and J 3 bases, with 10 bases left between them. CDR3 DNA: TGTGCCAGCAGCTTAGCGGGGGGCCCTACAGATACGCAGTATTTT. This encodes CASSLAGGPTDTQYF.

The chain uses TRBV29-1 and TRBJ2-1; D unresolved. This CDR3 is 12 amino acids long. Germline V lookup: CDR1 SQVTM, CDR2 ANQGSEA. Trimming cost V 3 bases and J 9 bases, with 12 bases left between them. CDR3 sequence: CSVEWALREQFF. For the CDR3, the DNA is TGCAGCGTTGAGTGGGCGTTGCGTGAGCAGTTCTTC.

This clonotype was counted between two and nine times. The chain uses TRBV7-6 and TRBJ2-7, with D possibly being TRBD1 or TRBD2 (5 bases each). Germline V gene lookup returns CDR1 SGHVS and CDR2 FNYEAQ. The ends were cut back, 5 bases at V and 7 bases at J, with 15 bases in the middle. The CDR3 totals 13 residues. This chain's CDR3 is CASSRDALGEQYF. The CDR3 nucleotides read TGTGCCAGCAGCCGGGACGCTTTGGGGGAGCAGTACTTC.

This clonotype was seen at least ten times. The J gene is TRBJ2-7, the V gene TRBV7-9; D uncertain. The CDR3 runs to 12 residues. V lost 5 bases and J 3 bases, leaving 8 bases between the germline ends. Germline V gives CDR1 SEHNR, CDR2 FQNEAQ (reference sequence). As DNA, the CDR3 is TGTGCCAGCAGCGTACTGGTCTACGAGCAGTACTTC. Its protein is CASSVLVYEQYF. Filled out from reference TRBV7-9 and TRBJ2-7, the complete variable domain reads DTGVSQNPRHKITKRGQNVTFRCDPISEHNRLYWYRQTLGQGPEFLTYFQNEAQLEKSRLLSDRFSAERPKGSFSTLEIQRTEQGDSAMYLCASSVLVYEQYFGPGTRLTVT.

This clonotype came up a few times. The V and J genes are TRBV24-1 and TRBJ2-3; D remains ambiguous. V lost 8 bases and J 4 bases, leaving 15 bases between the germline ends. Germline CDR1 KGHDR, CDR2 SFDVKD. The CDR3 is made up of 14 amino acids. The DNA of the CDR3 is TGTGCCACCACCGCCGTGGATTTTCCAGATACGCAGTATTTT. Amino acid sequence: CATTAVDFPDTQYF.

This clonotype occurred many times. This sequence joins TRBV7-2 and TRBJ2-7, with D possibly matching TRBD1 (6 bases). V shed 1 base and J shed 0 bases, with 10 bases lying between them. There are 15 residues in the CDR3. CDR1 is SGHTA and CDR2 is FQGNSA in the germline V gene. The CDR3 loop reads CASSLGGGNSYEQYF. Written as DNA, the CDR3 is TGTGCCAGCAGCTTAGGTGGGGGCAACTCCTACGAGCAGTACTTC. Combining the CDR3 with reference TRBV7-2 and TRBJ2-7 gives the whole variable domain GAGVSQSPSNKVTEKGKDVELRCDPISGHTALYWYRQSLGQGLEFLIYFQGNSAPDKSGLPSDRFSAERTGGSVSTLTIQRTQQEDSAVYLCASSLGGGNSYEQYFGPGTRLTVT.

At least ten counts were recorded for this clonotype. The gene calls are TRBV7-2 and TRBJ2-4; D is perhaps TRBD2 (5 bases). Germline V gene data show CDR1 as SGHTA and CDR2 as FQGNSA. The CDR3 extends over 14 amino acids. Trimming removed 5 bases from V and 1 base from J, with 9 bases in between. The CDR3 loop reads CASSLGNAKNIQYF. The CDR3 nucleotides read TGTGCCAGCAGCCTCGGGAACGCCAAAAACATTCAGTACTTC.

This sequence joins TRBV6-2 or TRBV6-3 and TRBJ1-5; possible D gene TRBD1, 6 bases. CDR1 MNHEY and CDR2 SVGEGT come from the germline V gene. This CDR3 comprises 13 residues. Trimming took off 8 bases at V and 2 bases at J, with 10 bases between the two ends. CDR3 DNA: TGTGCCAGCCAGAGACAGGGCAATCAGCCCCAGCATTTT. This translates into CASQRQGNQPQHF.

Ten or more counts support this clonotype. CDR3 in amino acids: CASSPSWGYEQYF. The CDR3 nucleotides are TGCGCCAGCAGCCCAAGCTGGGGGTACGAGCAGTACTTC. V is TRBV4-3 and J is TRBJ2-7; D may correspond to TRBD1 or TRBD2 (5 bases each). The CDR3 sequence is 13 residues long. Looked up from germline, CDR1 is LGHNA and CDR2 is YSLEER. V lost 4 bases and J lost 4, with 11 bases in between.

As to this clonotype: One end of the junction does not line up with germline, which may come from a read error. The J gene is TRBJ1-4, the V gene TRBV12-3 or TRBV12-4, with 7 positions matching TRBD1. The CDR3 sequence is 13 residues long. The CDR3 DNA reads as TGTGTCAGCAGCCTCGACAGGGTAGAAAAACTGTTTTTT. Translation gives CVSSLDRVEKLFF.

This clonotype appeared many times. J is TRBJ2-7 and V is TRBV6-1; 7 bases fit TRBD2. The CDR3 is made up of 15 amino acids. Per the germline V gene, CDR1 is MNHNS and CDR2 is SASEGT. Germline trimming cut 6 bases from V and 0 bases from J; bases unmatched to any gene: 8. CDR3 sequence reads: CASRLGLSSSYEQYF. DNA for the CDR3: TGTGCCAGCAGGCTGGGACTATCGAGCTCCTACGAGCAGTACTTC.

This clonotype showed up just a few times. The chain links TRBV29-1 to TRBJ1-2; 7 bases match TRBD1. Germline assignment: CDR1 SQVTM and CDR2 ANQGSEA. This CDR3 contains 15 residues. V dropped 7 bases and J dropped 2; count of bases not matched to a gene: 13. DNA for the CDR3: TGCAGCGCCTCGCAATCGGACAGGAAAAACTATGGCTACACCTTC. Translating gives CSASQSDRKNYGYTF.

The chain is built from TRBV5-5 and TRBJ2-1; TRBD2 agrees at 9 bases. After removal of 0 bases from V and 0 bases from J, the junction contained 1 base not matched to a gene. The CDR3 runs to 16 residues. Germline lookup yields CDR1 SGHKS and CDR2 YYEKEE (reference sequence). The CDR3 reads CASSLGTSASYNEQFF. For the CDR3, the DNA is TGTGCCAGCAGCTTGGGGACTAGCGCCTCCTACAATGAGCAGTTCTTC.

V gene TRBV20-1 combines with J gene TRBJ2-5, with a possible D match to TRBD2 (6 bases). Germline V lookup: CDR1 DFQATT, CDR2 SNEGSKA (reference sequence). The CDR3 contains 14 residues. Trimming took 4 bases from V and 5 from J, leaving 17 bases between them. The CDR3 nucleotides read TGCAGTGCTACTTTATCGGGACTCAAGGAGACCCAGTACTTC. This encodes CSATLSGLKETQYF.

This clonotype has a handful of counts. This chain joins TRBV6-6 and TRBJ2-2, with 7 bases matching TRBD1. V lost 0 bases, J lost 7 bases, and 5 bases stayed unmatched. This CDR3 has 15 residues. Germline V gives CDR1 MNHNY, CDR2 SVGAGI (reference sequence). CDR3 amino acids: CASSYSGGLGGELFF. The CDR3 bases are TGTGCCAGCAGTTACTCAGGGGGCCTCGGCGGGGAGCTGTTTTTT.

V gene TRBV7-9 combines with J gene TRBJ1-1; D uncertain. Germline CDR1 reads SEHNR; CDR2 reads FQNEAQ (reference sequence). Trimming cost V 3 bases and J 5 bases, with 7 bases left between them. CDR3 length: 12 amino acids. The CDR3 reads CASSFFQTEAFF. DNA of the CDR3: TGTGCCAGCAGCTTTTTTCAGACTGAAGCTTTCTTT.

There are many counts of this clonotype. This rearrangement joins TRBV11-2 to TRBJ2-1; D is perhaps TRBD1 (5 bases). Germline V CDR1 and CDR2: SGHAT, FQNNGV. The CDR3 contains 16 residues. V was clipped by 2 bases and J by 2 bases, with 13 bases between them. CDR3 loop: CASSLYATEPYNEQFF. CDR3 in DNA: TGTGCCAGCAGCTTATACGCGACAGAACCCTACAATGAGCAGTTCTTC.

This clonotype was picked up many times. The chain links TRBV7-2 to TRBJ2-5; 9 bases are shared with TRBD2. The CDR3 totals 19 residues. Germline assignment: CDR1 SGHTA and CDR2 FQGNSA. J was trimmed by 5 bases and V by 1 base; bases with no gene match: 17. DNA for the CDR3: TGTGCCAGCAGCTTAGGTTACAACGTGGCGGGGGGGTTCCGGGAGACCCAGTACTTC. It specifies CASSLGYNVAGGFRETQYF.

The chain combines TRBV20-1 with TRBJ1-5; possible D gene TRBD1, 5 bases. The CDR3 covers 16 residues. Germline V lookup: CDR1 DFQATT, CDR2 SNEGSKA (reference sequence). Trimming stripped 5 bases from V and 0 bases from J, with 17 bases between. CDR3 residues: CSAHRGGILSNQPQHF. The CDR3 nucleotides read TGCAGTGCTCATAGGGGTGGGATCCTTAGCAATCAGCCCCAGCATTTT.

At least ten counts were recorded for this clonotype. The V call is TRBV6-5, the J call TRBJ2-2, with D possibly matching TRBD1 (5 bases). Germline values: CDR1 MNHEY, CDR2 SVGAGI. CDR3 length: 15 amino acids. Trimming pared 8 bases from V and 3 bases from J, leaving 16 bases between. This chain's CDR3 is CASGRDQDDTGELFF. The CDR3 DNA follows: TGTGCCAGCGGCAGGGATCAGGACGACACCGGGGAGCTGTTTTTT.

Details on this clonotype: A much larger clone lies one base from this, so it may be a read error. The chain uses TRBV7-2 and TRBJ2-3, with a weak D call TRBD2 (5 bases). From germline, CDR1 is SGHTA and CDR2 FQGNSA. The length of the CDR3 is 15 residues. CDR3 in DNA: TGTGCCAGCAGCTTAGGGGAGCGGCCCACAGATACGCAGAATTTT. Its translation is CASSLGERPTDTQNF.

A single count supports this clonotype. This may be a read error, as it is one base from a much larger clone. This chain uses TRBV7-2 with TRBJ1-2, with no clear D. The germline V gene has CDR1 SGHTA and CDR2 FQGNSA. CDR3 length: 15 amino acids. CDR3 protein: CVSSLTRVIVYGYTF. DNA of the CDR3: TGTGTCAGCAGCTTAACGAGGGTAATCGTCTATGGCTACACCTTC. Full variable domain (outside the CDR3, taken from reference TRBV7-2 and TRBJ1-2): GAGVSQSPSNKVTEKGKDVELRCDPISGHTALYWYRQSLGQGLEFLIYFQGNSAPDKSGLPSDRFSAERTGGSVSTLTIQRTQQEDSAVYLCVSSLTRVIVYGYTFGSGTRLTVV.

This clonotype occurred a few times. The CDR3 loop is CASRAGQINYGYTF. In DNA, the CDR3 is TGTGCCAGCAGAGCCGGACAGATTAACTATGGCTACACCTTC. This sequence joins TRBV6-2 or TRBV6-3 and TRBJ1-2; D is possibly TRBD1 (6 bases). The germline V gene has CDR1 MNHEY and CDR2 SVGEGT. Trimming pared 6 bases from V and 1 base from J, leaving 12 bases between. The CDR3 has 14 residues.